The rows below give T cell receptor beta chains drawn from one sample of a study of patients and donors after allogeneic stem cell transplantation. TCRdb independently ran MiXCR on the RT-PCR reads; one entry per CDR3 protein. The data contain roughly 940,000 distinct CDR3 sequences, more than 15% of them singletons. Material: blood, either unsorted or a sorted T cell fraction (not recorded which). These receptors all stem from a human donor who was either an allogeneic HSCT recipient or a stem cell or donor lymphocyte infusion donor (not recorded which). It is not recorded whose cells these are; they may come from a transplant donor. CDR3s include the opening cysteine and the closing phenylalanine or tryptophan. Each record gives: V gene, J gene, CDR3 protein.

V: TRBV10-3; J: TRBJ2-2; CDR3: CASGQGASTNTGELFF
V: TRBV18; J: TRBJ2-7; CDR3: CASSITQEQYF
V: TRBV5-1; J: TRBJ2-7; CDR3: CASTARGATYEQYF
V: TRBV19; J: TRBJ2-7; CDR3: CASKGDSTYEQYF
V: TRBV20-1; J: TRBJ2-5; CDR3: CSASVGLAGLQETQYF
V: TRBV12-3/TRBV12-4; J: TRBJ2-1; CDR3: CASSLALGPYNEQFF
V: TRBV12-3/TRBV12-4; J: TRBJ1-5; CDR3: CASTHDRGGGNQPQHF
V: TRBV19; J: TRBJ1-1; CDR3: CASSMGAGTTEAFF
V: TRBV10-3; J: TRBJ2-6; CDR3: CAISESEGLAGANVLTF
V: TRBV24-1; J: TRBJ1-2; CDR3: CATSDLKGQGAFTF
V: TRBV29-1; J: TRBJ2-7; CDR3: CSVEGVRGRCYEQYF
V: TRBV7-2; J: TRBJ1-2; CDR3: CASSLGQGARPYGYTF
V: TRBV5-1; J: TRBJ2-1; CDR3: CASSLVQKALYNEQFF
V: TRBV5-1; J: TRBJ2-1; CDR3: CASSISGGDYNEQFF
V: TRBV20-1; J: TRBJ2-7; CDR3: CSAKTGSTYEQYF
V: TRBV2; J: TRBJ1-1; CDR3: CASSVLKPMGTEAFF
V: TRBV10-3; J: TRBJ2-2; CDR3: CAISAGQGGTGELFF
V: TRBV20-1; J: TRBJ2-7; CDR3: CSARERQGAIRSYEQYF
V: TRBV5-1; J: TRBJ2-2; CDR3: CASSARQNTGELFF
V: TRBV5-1; J: TRBJ1-5; CDR3: CASSLVGERGQPQHF
V: TRBV4-1; J: TRBJ1-5; CDR3: CASSQDPGGGSNQPQHF
V: TRBV20-1; J: TRBJ2-7; CDR3: CSARDPDSLTYEQYF
V: TRBV9; J: TRBJ1-1; CDR3: CASSVTGQLNTEAFF
V: TRBV25-1; J: TRBJ2-7; CDR3: CASSEYVGSNYEQYF
V: TRBV24-1; J: TRBJ1-2; CDR3: CATSGAGRRGYGYTF
V: TRBV20-1; J: TRBJ2-1; CDR3: CSAPRNNEQFF
V: TRBV12-3/TRBV12-4; J: TRBJ1-5; CDR3: CASSLADSSNQPQHF
V: TRBV20-1; J: TRBJ1-2; CDR3: CSAYDRNYGYTF
V: TRBV7-2; J: TRBJ2-7; CDR3: CASGKNYEQYF
V: TRBV10-3; J: TRBJ2-1; CDR3: CAISESDRPSSYNEQFF
V: TRBV9; J: TRBJ1-2; CDR3: CASSDWWGYTF
V: TRBV11-2; J: TRBJ2-2; CDR3: CASSSEVLAATNTGELFF
V: TRBV9; J: TRBJ1-5; CDR3: CASSVEDRDQPQHF
V: TRBV25-1; J: TRBJ2-1; CDR3: CASNQPGQLGEQFF
V: TRBV2; J: TRBJ2-5; CDR3: CASSETKISGTQYF
V: TRBV30; J: TRBJ2-1; CDR3: CAWSVGGSLDEQFF
V: TRBV11-1; J: TRBJ2-7; CDR3: CASSLGDRPDDYYEQYF
V: TRBV12-3/TRBV12-4; J: TRBJ2-2; CDR3: CASSPGRKNTGELFF
V: TRBV6-1; J: TRBJ2-2; CDR3: CASSPPGTRELFF
V: TRBV12-3/TRBV12-4; J: TRBJ1-1; CDR3: CASSRDRGQGNTEAFF
V: TRBV27; J: TRBJ1-6; CDR3: CASSLARARNSPLHF
V: TRBV10-3; J: TRBJ2-3; CDR3: CAISEYPGARDTQYF
V: TRBV6-1; J: TRBJ2-7; CDR3: CASTATGLYEQYF
V: TRBV27; J: TRBJ2-2; CDR3: CASSKWRTGGELFF
V: TRBV20-1; J: TRBJ2-1; CDR3: CSVQSGQVVNEQFF
V: TRBV6-1; J: TRBJ2-1; CDR3: CASTPSGLVYNEQFF
V: TRBV5-1; J: TRBJ1-1; CDR3: CASSLAPRGASTEAFF
V: TRBV12-3/TRBV12-4; J: TRBJ1-1; CDR3: CASSLQGARGTEAFF
V: TRBV24-1; J: TRBJ2-3; CDR3: CATSDLDRVGTDTQYF
V: TRBV7-6; J: TRBJ1-2; CDR3: CASSRRGSGGYTF
V: TRBV12-3/TRBV12-4; J: TRBJ2-2; CDR3: CAIGLAEYTGELFF
V: TRBV30; J: TRBJ1-1; CDR3: CAWNSHTEAFF
V: TRBV29-1; J: TRBJ1-1; CDR3: CSVEGRFYTEAFF
V: TRBV29-1; J: TRBJ2-5; CDR3: CSVNTGETQYF
V: TRBV20-1; J: TRBJ2-5; CDR3: CSARGTGTSGETQYF
V: TRBV20-1; J: TRBJ1-5; CDR3: CSAPEGGRFGQPQHF
V: TRBV6-1; J: TRBJ1-2; CDR3: CASSPTSSRWGYTF